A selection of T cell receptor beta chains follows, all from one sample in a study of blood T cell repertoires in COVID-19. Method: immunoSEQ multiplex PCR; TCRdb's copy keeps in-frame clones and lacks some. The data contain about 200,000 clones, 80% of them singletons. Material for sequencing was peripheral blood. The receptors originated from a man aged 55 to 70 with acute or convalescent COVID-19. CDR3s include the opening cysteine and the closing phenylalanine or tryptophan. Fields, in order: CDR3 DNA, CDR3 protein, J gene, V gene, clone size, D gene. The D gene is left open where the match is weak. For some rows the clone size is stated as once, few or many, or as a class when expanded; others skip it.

cdr3_nt: TGTGCCGCCAGTGACCATACTAGCGGCCACCCCTACGAGCAGTACTTC; cdr3_aa: CAASDHTSGHPYEQYF; j_call: TRBJ2-7; v_call: TRBV24-1; clone_size: NA; d_call: TRBD2
cdr3_nt: TGTGCCTGGAGGGGTCGGGGGGCCTCTGGAAACACCATATATTTT; cdr3_aa: CAWRGRGASGNTIYF; j_call: TRBJ1-3; v_call: TRBV30; clone_size: NA; d_call: NA
cdr3_nt: TGTGCCAGTCGCAGGGTTGCCGGGGAGCTGTTTTTT; cdr3_aa: CASRRVAGELFF; j_call: TRBJ2-2; v_call: TRBV6-5; clone_size: NA; d_call: NA
cdr3_nt: TGTGCCAGCAGTCCCCGGACAGGTTCGGTAGATACGCAGTATTTT; cdr3_aa: CASSPRTGSVDTQYF; j_call: TRBJ2-3; v_call: TRBV7-3; clone_size: NA; d_call: TRBD1
cdr3_nt: TGCGCCAGCAGCGAAGGGGCGGTTAATGAAAAACTGTTTTTT; cdr3_aa: CASSEGAVNEKLFF; j_call: TRBJ1-4; v_call: TRBV5-1; clone_size: once; d_call: NA
cdr3_nt: TGTGCCAGCAGTCTCCCTAGCGGGAGGGCTAATGAGCAGTTCTTC; cdr3_aa: CASSLPSGRANEQFF; j_call: TRBJ2-1; v_call: TRBV25-1; clone_size: NA; d_call: TRBD2
cdr3_nt: TGCGCCAGCAGATCAGGGGGCGAGGGCAATGGCTACACCTTC; cdr3_aa: CASRSGGEGNGYTF; j_call: TRBJ1-2; v_call: TRBV5-1; clone_size: NA; d_call: TRBD1
cdr3_nt: TGTGCCAGCAGCCCCGGGACTAGCCTAGACCAGTTCTTC; cdr3_aa: CASSPGTSLDQFF; j_call: TRBJ2-1; v_call: TRBV6-6; clone_size: NA; d_call: TRBD2
cdr3_nt: TGTGCCAGCAGCCCGTCGCGGGTTTTCTATGGCTACACCTTC; cdr3_aa: CASSPSRVFYGYTF; j_call: TRBJ1-2; v_call: TRBV14; clone_size: NA; d_call: NA
cdr3_nt: TGTGCCACCAGTCTTCGGTCCGGGACAGGCTATCAGCCCCAGCATTTT; cdr3_aa: CATSLRSGTGYQPQHF; j_call: TRBJ1-5; v_call: TRBV15; clone_size: NA; d_call: TRBD1
cdr3_nt: TGTGCCAGCAGCCAAGGACAGGGGAGGGAGCAGTACTTC; cdr3_aa: CASSQGQGREQYF; j_call: TRBJ2-7; v_call: TRBV3-1/TRBV3-2; clone_size: NA; d_call: TRBD1
cdr3_nt: TGTGCCAGCAGTTTCGTTGAGGGGGTGGGAAACTATGGCTACACCTTC; cdr3_aa: CASSFVEGVGNYGYTF; j_call: TRBJ1-2; v_call: TRBV27; clone_size: NA; d_call: NA
cdr3_nt: TGTGCCAGCAGCTTTACAGGGCCTGGGGCCAACGTCCTGACTTTC; cdr3_aa: CASSFTGPGANVLTF; j_call: TRBJ2-6; v_call: TRBV7-3; clone_size: NA; d_call: NA
cdr3_nt: TGTGCCAGTAGATTAGCGGGAGGGTATGAGCAGTTCTTC; cdr3_aa: CASRLAGGYEQFF; j_call: TRBJ2-1; v_call: TRBV19; clone_size: NA; d_call: TRBD2
cdr3_nt: TGTGCCAGCAGCGTAGGAAGCGAAGAGACCCAGTACTTC; cdr3_aa: CASSVGSEETQYF; j_call: TRBJ2-5; v_call: TRBV9; clone_size: NA; d_call: NA
cdr3_nt: TGTGCCAGCAACCAGAACTCTGGAAACACCATATATTTT; cdr3_aa: CASNQNSGNTIYF; j_call: TRBJ1-3; v_call: TRBV2; clone_size: NA; d_call: NA